This T cell receptor (beta chain) was retrieved from a study of blood T cell repertoires in COVID-19. Study in general: In each case, the material was cDNA or gDNA derived from T cells, B-cell-depleted T cells, or PBMCs.

This clone has just one count. Authors' processing steps: The assay estimated nucleated cells by amplifying reference gene primers. Only in-frame clones appear in the TCRdb table, and some are missing; sequencing was by immunoSEQ multiplex PCR. The V and J calls and clone size were taken over from that table, and D and trimming were inferred from the DNA. The profile shows 100,000 to 150,000 clones, roughly 88% of them singletons. Trimming took 2 bases from V and 5 from J, leaving 15 bases between them. CDR3 size: 15 residues. Germline CDR1 SGHTA, CDR2 FQGNSA. The source of this sequence is a man in his 70s with active COVID-19. The chain employs TRBV7-2 and TRBJ2-5; perhaps TRBD2 as D (6 bases). The sample taken for sequencing was peripheral blood. This CDR3 reads CASSLLWGGRETQYF. CDR3 sequence (DNA): TGTGCCAGCAGCTTACTGTGGGGTGGGAGGGAGACCCAGTACTTC.